This note documents a single T cell receptor (beta chain) sequence. Original analysis: Reference gene primer amplification yielded estimated nucleated cell counts. The assay was immunoSEQ multiplex PCR, and TCRdb's table has in-frame clones only and misses some. Clone size and V and J calls were adopted from that table, with D and trimming inferred from the DNA. The sample carries some 380,000 clones, roughly 86% recorded once. The sample belongs to a study of blood T cell repertoires in COVID-19. Overall study context: Spain, Italy and the United States supplied samples that represented acute and convalescent COVID-19.

Trimming took 6 bases from V and 3 from J; bases not matched to a gene: 3. CDR1 and CDR2 from the germline V gene are SQVTM and ANQGSEA. This CDR3 has 14 residues. This chain joins TRBV29-1 and TRBJ2-2; 11 bases match TRBD1. This clonotype was sampled from a woman in her thirties or forties with acute COVID-19. Sequenced input: PBMCs or T cells enriched from blood (not recorded which). CDR3 residues: CSVGTGGDTGELFF. The CDR3 coding sequence is TGCAGCGTGGGGACAGGGGGGGACACCGGGGAGCTGTTTTTT.